This T cell receptor beta chain appears in the sequencing data of a study of read filtering for tumor transcriptome and immune sequencing. Study information: R-ISS stage counts were 8 or 9 for I, 15 to 20 for II, 7 for III. The study, taken as a whole, reports: This fraction held mixed bone marrow immune cells after CD138-negative sorting.

The germline V and J ends were trimmed by 4 bases and 0 bases, with 9 bases remaining between them. The germline V gene has CDR1 SQVTM and CDR2 ANQGSEA. The CDR3 runs to 14 residues. The library was built from about 400 ng RNA with molecular barcoded adaptors for alpha/delta and beta/gamma chains. One entry per CDR3 protein results from TCRdb running MiXCR on the reads. The table lists 75,000 to 95,000 distinct CDR3 sequences, roughly 21% of them singletons. This clonotype showed up many times. The antigen is not known. This chain uses TRBV29-1 with TRBJ2-2, with D hard to call. The sequenced sample was a population of CD138-negative cells sorted from bone marrow. The TCR comes from a donor aged 40 or over with multiple myeloma. CDR3 sequence: CSVARQTNTGELFF. CDR3 DNA: TGCAGCGTTGCACGGCAAACGAACACCGGGGAGCTGTTTTTT.